Listed below are T cell receptor beta chains from one sample, sequenced in a study of shared clonotypes between healthy human individuals. Sequencing was performed with immunoSEQ multiplex PCR; in TCRdb, only in-frame clones are kept and a portion is missing. The table has some 1.5 million clones, 96% seen once; the top ten hold approximately 1.2%. The sequenced sample consisted of naive CD4+ T cells sorted from blood. The receptors derive from a man under 40 in good health. Both conserved end residues are part of each CDR3. The D gene is left open where the match is weak. Size is stated for part of the rows, as once, few or many counts, or as a class when the clone is expanded.

CDR3nt,CDR3aa,abundance,v_gene,j_gene,d_gene
TGCGCCAGCAGTGACAGGGGCGGTCAGCCCCAGCATTTT,CASSDRGGQPQHF,.,TRBV10-2,TRBJ1-5,.
TGTGCCAGCAGTGATTTGGGCCTCATAACCTACGAGCAGTACTTC,CASSDLGLITYEQYF,.,TRBV2,TRBJ2-7,.
TGTGCCAGCAGCACCACAGGGGCCTATGGCTACACCTTC,CASSTTGAYGYTF,.,TRBV5-8,TRBJ1-2,TRBD1
TGTGCCACCAGCAGACCGGACAGTCGCGCTGAAGCTTTCTTT,CATSRPDSRAEAFF,.,TRBV15,TRBJ1-1,.
TGTGCCAGCAGTGCACAGGAGAACACTGAAGCTTTCTTT,CASSAQENTEAFF,once,TRBV6-1,TRBJ1-1,.
TGTGCCAGCAGGCGAAGCTCCGGGACAGGGGAAGGTCGCGGCTACACCTTC,CASRRSSGTGEGRGYTF,.,TRBV2,TRBJ1-2,TRBD1
TGTGCCAGCAGCCCGACTAGCGGGAGGCCGGGGGAGACCCAGTACTTC,CASSPTSGRPGETQYF,.,TRBV7-6,TRBJ2-5,TRBD2
TGTGCCAGCAGAAACAGGGGGTTGGACTACAATGAGCAGTTCTTC,CASRNRGLDYNEQFF,.,TRBV27,TRBJ2-1,TRBD1
TGTGCCAGCAGCGCCCGGCGGGGGGAGAAGTTTAGGGAAAAACTGTTTTTT,CASSARRGEKFREKLFF,.,TRBV9,TRBJ1-4,.
TGTGCCAGCTCACCACCAGGGAAGAGCGAGCAGTACTTC,CASSPPGKSEQYF,.,TRBV18,TRBJ2-7,.
TGTGCCAGTAGTCCCAGACAGGGGAGGAATGAAAAACTGTTTTTT,CASSPRQGRNEKLFF,.,TRBV19,TRBJ1-4,TRBD1
TGTGCCTGGAGTAACGCGGCGCATCAGCCCCAGCATTTT,CAWSNAAHQPQHF,.,TRBV30,TRBJ1-5,.
TGTGCCTGGAGCGCACAGGGTTACACTGAAGCTTTCTTT,CAWSAQGYTEAFF,.,TRBV30,TRBJ1-1,.
TGTGCCAGCAGCTTGGAGATGGGGCAAGAGACCCAGTACTTC,CASSLEMGQETQYF,.,TRBV5-5,TRBJ2-5,.
TGTGCCAGCAGCTTGGAGGTCTTCACAGATACGCAGTATTTT,CASSLEVFTDTQYF,.,TRBV5-4,TRBJ2-3,.
TGTGCCACCAGCAGAGACGGAGTGGATTACAATGAGCAGTTCTTC,CATSRDGVDYNEQFF,.,TRBV15,TRBJ2-1,.
TGTGCCAGCAGTGTGACAGCTAGCAATCAGCCCCAGCATTTT,CASSVTASNQPQHF,.,TRBV6-1,TRBJ1-5,.
TGTGCCAGCAGTGTTCTAACAACAGGGTACTCCTACGAGCAGTACTTC,CASSVLTTGYSYEQYF,once,TRBV6-1,TRBJ2-7,.
TGCAGCGTTGACCTGACCCAATCGGGCGAGCAGTACTTC,CSVDLTQSGEQYF,.,TRBV29-1,TRBJ2-7,.
TGTGCCATCACCCGCGGGACTAGCGGTAATGAGCAGTTCTTC,CAITRGTSGNEQFF,.,TRBV10-3,TRBJ2-1,TRBD2
TGTGCCAGCACCCAAATGGGCATCGACGAGCAGTACTTC,CASTQMGIDEQYF,.,TRBV5-4,TRBJ2-7,.
TGTGCCAGCACCCAATCGGGTATAGCCAGCTCTTCCGAGCAGTACTTC,CASTQSGIASSSEQYF,.,TRBV28,TRBJ2-7,.
TGTGCCAGCTCACCTCCAGGCAACTATGGCTACACCTTC,CASSPPGNYGYTF,.,TRBV18,TRBJ1-2,.
TGCGCCAGCAGCCAAATTTATAGGGGAGGGGATGAGCAGTTCTTC,CASSQIYRGGDEQFF,.,TRBV4-1,TRBJ2-1,TRBD2
TGCGCCAGCAGCCCCAAATTCCCAACGACAGGAACCTACGAGCAGTACTTC,CASSPKFPTTGTYEQYF,.,TRBV5-1,TRBJ2-7,.
TGTGCCAGCAGCTTGGAGGGACTAGCAGGTGATACGCAGTATTTT,CASSLEGLAGDTQYF,.,TRBV5-4,TRBJ2-3,TRBD2
TGTGCCACCAGCAGAGAGGGTCATCAGCCCCAGCATTTT,CATSREGHQPQHF,once,TRBV15,TRBJ1-5,.
TGCAGCGTTGGTTTGGTAAGCTCCTACGAGCAGTACTTC,CSVGLVSSYEQYF,.,TRBV29-1,TRBJ2-7,.
TGTGCCAGCAACATATACAAGCGGGAGGCAACCCCCTACGAGCAGTACTTC,CASNIYKREATPYEQYF,once,TRBV7-9,TRBJ2-7,TRBD2
TGTGCCAGCAGCAAAGAAGGCAGGGTTATGAGTCAGCCCCAGCATTTT,CASSKEGRVMSQPQHF,.,TRBV21-1,TRBJ1-5,.
TGTGCCAGCAGGACAGGGCCTGGGTACGAGCAGTACTTC,CASRTGPGYEQYF,.,TRBV25-1,TRBJ2-7,TRBD1
TGCGCCAGCAGCTTGGATGCGCTAGCGGGAGGCGGGGGAGATACGCAGTATTTT,CASSLDALAGGGGDTQYF,once,TRBV5-1,TRBJ2-3,TRBD2
TGTGCCAGCAGTTTATTCCGGCACCTGGACAGGGCTCAACTTAACTATGGCTACACCTTC,CASSLFRHLDRAQLNYGYTF,.,TRBV28,TRBJ1-2,TRBD1
TGTGCCAGCTCAACCGAGACAGGGGGCGTCGGTAGCAATCAGCCCCAGCATTTT,CASSTETGGVGSNQPQHF,.,TRBV18,TRBJ1-5,TRBD1
TGTGCCAGCAGCGTAGGAGTGGGTTGGAGCTCCTACGAGCAGTACTTC,CASSVGVGWSSYEQYF,.,TRBV9,TRBJ2-7,.
TGTGCCAGCTCATCGTTAGCTGGGAGCAATCAGCCCCAGCATTTT,CASSSLAGSNQPQHF,.,TRBV18,TRBJ1-5,.
TGTGCCAGCTCACCACGATATAAGGGTCCGAACACTGAAGCTTTCTTT,CASSPRYKGPNTEAFF,.,TRBV18,TRBJ1-1,.
TGTGCCAGCAGCCTGGCAGGGAAACGGGACATTCAGTACTTC,CASSLAGKRDIQYF,.,TRBV7-2,TRBJ2-4,.
TGCGCCAGCAGCCTCTCAGGGAGCTCCTACGAGCAGTACTTC,CASSLSGSSYEQYF,.,TRBV5-1,TRBJ2-7,.
TGCGCCAGCAGTGATGCGCCAGGGGGTTTCAATGAGCAGTTCTTC,CASSDAPGGFNEQFF,.,TRBV10-1,TRBJ2-1,TRBD1